This note documents a single T cell receptor (beta chain) sequence. This sample was included in a study of cytomegalovirus exposure and HLA in healthy donors. This CDR3 region has 15 residues. CDR1 is LNHDA, CDR2 SQIVND, per germline (reference sequence). V was pared by 5 bases and J by 3 bases, with 17 bases between. 60 Vbeta and 13 Jbeta primers were used in PCR. The assay was immunoSEQ multiplex PCR, and TCRdb's table has in-frame clones only and misses some. The repertoire holds about 170,000 clones, with about three quarters as singletons. The chain carries TRBV19 and TRBJ2-7; D is possibly TRBD1 (6 bases). Sequencing was done on a sample of PBMCs. The sequence came from a female donor in good health and CMV-seronegative. The CDR3 DNA sequence: TGTGCCAGTAGTCCACCACCCGAGGGACACTACGAGCAGTACTTC. Its protein is CASSPPPEGHYEQYF.